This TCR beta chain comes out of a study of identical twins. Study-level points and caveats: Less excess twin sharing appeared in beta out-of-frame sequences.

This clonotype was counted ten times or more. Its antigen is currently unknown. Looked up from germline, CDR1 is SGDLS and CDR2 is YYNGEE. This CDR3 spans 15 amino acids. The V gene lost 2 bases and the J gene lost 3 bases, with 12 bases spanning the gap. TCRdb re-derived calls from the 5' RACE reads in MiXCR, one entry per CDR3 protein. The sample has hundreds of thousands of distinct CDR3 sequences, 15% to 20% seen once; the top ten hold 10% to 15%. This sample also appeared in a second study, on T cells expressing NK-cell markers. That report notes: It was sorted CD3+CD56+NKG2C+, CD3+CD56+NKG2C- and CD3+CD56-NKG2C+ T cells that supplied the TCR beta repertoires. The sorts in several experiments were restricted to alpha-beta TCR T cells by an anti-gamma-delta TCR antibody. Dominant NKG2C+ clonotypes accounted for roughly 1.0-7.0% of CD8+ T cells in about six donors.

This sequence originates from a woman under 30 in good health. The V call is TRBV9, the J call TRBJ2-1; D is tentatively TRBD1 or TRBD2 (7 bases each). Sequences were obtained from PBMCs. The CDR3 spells CASSVDREGYNEQFF. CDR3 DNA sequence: TGTGCCAGCAGCGTTGACAGGGAGGGCTACAATGAGCAGTTCTTC. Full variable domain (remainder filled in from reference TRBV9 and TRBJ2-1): DSGVTQTPKHLITATGQRVTLRCSPRSGDLSVYWYQQSLDQGLQFLIQYYNGEERAKGNILERFSAQQFPDLHSELNLSSLELGDSALYFCASSVDREGYNEQFFGPGTRLTVL.